Each of the 20 T cell receptor beta chains below was sequenced from the same sample in a study of RUNX1 and TCR beta rearrangement in T-cell leukemia. Both DJ and VDJ rearrangements of TCR beta were amplicon sequenced. TCRdb reanalysed the PCR reads using MiXCR and keeps one entry per CDR3 protein. The sample consists of around 760 distinct CDR3 sequences, about 29% of them appearing once. Sequencing input: blood. Every receptor here comes from a male donor with T-cell acute lymphoblastic leukemia.

This clonotype is labeled as large. The rearrangement links TRBV11-2 to TRBJ1-5; D remains unclear. Germline assignment: CDR1 SGHAT and CDR2 FQNNGV. This CDR3 region has 13 residues. The V gene lost 1 base and the J gene lost 7 bases, with 8 bases spanning the gap. The CDR3 DNA follows: TGTGCCAGCAGCTTAGGCCAGGACCAGCCCCAGCATTTT. Its translation is CASSLGQDQPQHF.

This clonotype is categorized as large (0.1 to 1%). This chain uses TRBV23-1 with TRBJ1-2, with 8 bases that match TRBD1. TRBV23-1 is placed among ORFs of uncertain function. There are 16 residues in the CDR3. The V segment lost 4 bases and the J segment 5 bases; nucleotides outside the gene matches: 12. The DNA of the CDR3 is TGCGCCAGCAGTCTCCCCTTGGACAGGGATCAGTATGGCTACACCTTC. Protein: CASSLPLDRDQYGYTF.

This clonotype is judged medium-sized. The V gene is TRBV20-1, the J gene TRBJ2-7, with 8 bases aligning to TRBD2. The junction had 10 bases not matched to a gene; V was cut back by 6 bases and J by 0 bases. The germline CDR1 and CDR2 sequences are DFQATT and SNEGSKA (reference sequence). The length of the CDR3 is 15 residues. The CDR3 loop is CSADKQLAASYEQYF. As DNA, the CDR3 is TGCAGTGCCGACAAACAACTAGCGGCCTCCTACGAGCAGTACTTC.

This clonotype has more than one count but fewer than ten. The chain recombines TRBV6-6 with TRBJ2-5, with 7 nucleotides matching TRBD2. This CDR3 spans 14 amino acids. CDR1 and CDR2 from the germline V gene are MNHNY and SVGAGI (reference sequence). Trimming removed 7 bases from V and 4 bases from J; junction bases left unmatched: 9. CDR3 nucleotide sequence: TGTGCCAGCAACCAACTAGCGATGGTAGAGACCCAGTACTTC. This translates into CASNQLAMVETQYF.

In this sample, this clonotype turned up a few times. The junction departs from germline at one end; a sequencing error may be responsible. The chain's CDR3 is CASRLVGNEKLFF. Written as DNA, the CDR3 is TGCGCCAGCAGGTTGGTGGGTAATGAAAAACTGTTTTTT. The rearrangement links TRBV5-1 to TRBJ1-4; no reliable D call. The germline V gene encodes CDR1 SGHRS and CDR2 YFSETQ. There are 13 residues in the CDR3.

The chain carries TRBV30 and TRBJ1-4; 8 nucleotides match TRBD1. The assigned J gene may be wrong: the sequence end matches TRBJ2-3 better. The CDR3 has 15 amino acids. Looked up from germline, CDR1 is GTSNPN and CDR2 is SVGIG (reference sequence). In nucleotides, the CDR3 is TGTGCCTGGAGTCCCGGGACAGGAATGGCAGATACGCAGTATTTT. It specifies CAWSPGTGMADTQYF.

By share of the sample, this clonotype is large. The chain couples TRBV20-1 to TRBJ2-7; tentative D call: TRBD1 (6 bases). This CDR3 contains 16 residues. V was cut by 1 base and J by 2 bases, with 18 bases left in between. Germline V gene lookup returns CDR1 DFQATT and CDR2 SNEGSKA (reference sequence). In nucleotides, the CDR3 is TGCAGTGCTAGAGGACGTACAGGGAGCCCACCCTACGAGCAGTACTTC. Translation: CSARGRTGSPPYEQYF.

In this sample, this clonotype is hyperexpanded. The rearrangement uses TRBV5-6 and TRBJ2-2, with TRBD1 identical over 8 bases. Germline-derived CDR1 and CDR2 are SGHDT and YYEEEE. The CDR3 contains 16 residues. After removal of 0 bases from V and 0 bases from J, the junction contained 1 base not matched to a gene. This CDR3 reads CASSLGQGSNTGELFF. The CDR3, as DNA: TGTGCCAGCAGCTTGGGACAGGGGTCGAACACCGGGGAGCTGTTTTTT. Complete variable domain (other parts from reference TRBV5-6 and TRBJ2-2): DAGVTQSPTHLIKTRGQQVTLRCSPKSGHDTVSWYQQALGQGPQFIFQYYEEEERQRGNFPDRFSGHQFPNYSSELNVNALLLGDSALYLCASSLGQGSNTGELFFGEGSRLTVL.

In regard to this clonotype: A much larger clone differs from this one at a single base, so this may be a read error. The gene calls are TRBV7-2 and TRBJ2-2, with D maybe TRBD2 (5 bases). Germline CDR1 and CDR2: SGHTA and FQGNSA. The CDR3 loop spans 15 amino acids. CDR3 sequence reads: CASSEAAANTGEPFF. In nucleotides, the CDR3 is TGTGCCAGCAGCGAAGCGGCCGCGAACACCGGGGAGCCGTTTTTT.

This clonotype is medium-sized by share. The chain links TRBV20-1 to TRBJ2-3; no definite D call. The CDR3 has 10 residues. CDR1 DFQATT and CDR2 SNEGSKA come from the germline V gene (reference sequence). V shed 8 bases and J shed 3 bases, with 6 bases lying between them. The CDR3 sequence: CSPNTDTQYF. As DNA, the CDR3 is TGCAGTCCGAATACAGATACGCAGTATTTT.

By share, this clonotype counts as large. This rearrangement joins TRBV5-4 to TRBJ2-7; 9 bases line up with TRBD1. With 2 bases clipped from V and 3 bases from J, the junction kept 6 bases outside the gene matches. CDR3 length equals 15 residues. Germline CDR1 and CDR2: SGHNT and YYREEE (reference sequence). The CDR3 DNA follows: TGTGCCAGCAGCTTAACCGGGACAGGGCGCTACGAGCAGTACTTC. As protein: CASSLTGTGRYEQYF.

The sample holds a few counts of this clonotype. The J gene is TRBJ1-6, the V gene TRBV7-9; D not certain. Trimming pared 4 bases from V and 4 bases from J, leaving 8 bases between. Germline lookup yields CDR1 SEHNR and CDR2 FQNEAQ (reference sequence). The length of the CDR3 is 14 residues. As DNA, the CDR3 is TGTGCCAGCAGCTATTTGGAATATAATTCACCCCTCCACTTT. This gives the protein CASSYLEYNSPLHF.

The sample holds a few counts of this clonotype. V usage is TRBV6-4 and J usage is TRBJ2-3, with TRBD2 as a possible D gene (5 bases). CDR3 length: 14 residues. The ends were cut back, 4 bases at V and 8 bases at J, with 16 bases in the middle. Looked up from germline, CDR1 is MRHNA and CDR2 is SNTAGT. CDR3 protein: CASSVSDSRGTQYF. CDR3 coding DNA: TGTGCCAGCAGTGTCTCGGACTCCCGGGGTACGCAGTATTTT.

Note on this clonotype: It may be a read error: a sequence one base away is much more abundant. The chain joins TRBV12-3 or TRBV12-4 to TRBJ2-7; no reliable D call. This CDR3 contains 13 residues. V lost 6 bases, J lost 7 bases, and 16 bases lay in between. CDR3 region: CASSPVVFGEQYF. In DNA, the CDR3 is TGTGCCAGCAGCCCGGTAGTGTTCGGAGAGCAGTACTTC.

The rearrangement joins TRBV27 to TRBJ1-1; D is uncertain. The V gene lost 7 bases and the J gene lost 4 bases, with 22 bases spanning the gap. The germline V gene has CDR1 MNHEY and CDR2 SMNVEV (reference sequence). CDR3 length: 16 residues. The CDR3 is CASKPPTRAGVTEAFF. As DNA, the CDR3 is TGTGCCAGCAAGCCTCCTACTAGGGCAGGCGTCACTGAAGCTTTCTTT.

V and J are TRBV19 and TRBJ2-5, with D possibly matching TRBD1 (5 bases). This CDR3 is 14 amino acids long. Trimming pared 4 bases from V and 5 bases from J, leaving 14 bases between. CDR1 and CDR2 (germline): LNHDA, SQIVND (reference sequence). CDR3 sequence reads: CASSRQGPGETQYF. CDR3 DNA: TGTGCCAGTAGTAGGCAGGGCCCAGGGGAGACCCAGTACTTC.

A single count supports this clonotype. The chain carries TRBV6-1 and TRBJ2-3, with a tentative D call TRBD1 (6 bases). From germline, CDR1 is MNHNS and CDR2 SASEGT. The CDR3 is 17 amino acids. V was cut by 2 bases and J by 0 bases, with 15 bases left in between. The CDR3 coding sequence is TGTGCCAGCAGTGAAAGCTCTTACAGGGTCAGCACAGATACGCAGTATTTT. It yields the protein CASSESSYRVSTDTQYF.

The V call is TRBV10-3, the J call TRBJ2-1, with TRBD2 identical over 7 bases. The CDR3 contains 15 residues. V was clipped by 6 bases and J by 6 bases; unmatched bases: 11. Germline CDR1 and CDR2: ENHRY and SYGVKD. DNA of the CDR3: TGTGCCATCAGAAGAAGCGGGGAACAAGGCAATGAGCAGTTCTTC. It yields the protein CAIRRSGEQGNEQFF.

The chain recombines TRBV20-1 with TRBJ2-5; 11 bases are shared with TRBD1. Per the germline V gene, CDR1 is DFQATT and CDR2 is SNEGSKA (reference sequence). CDR3 length equals 13 residues. With 6 bases clipped from V and 4 bases from J, the junction kept 4 bases outside the gene matches. CDR3 nucleotides: TGCAGTGCCCGGACAGGGGGCCGAGAGACCCAGTACTTC. The encoded protein is CSARTGGRETQYF.

This clonotype has more than one count but fewer than ten. V is TRBV28 and J is TRBJ2-1; perhaps TRBD1 as D (5 bases). Germline CDR1 reads MDHEN; CDR2 reads SYDVKM. The V end lost 8 bases, the J end lost 7 bases, and 21 bases lay between the germline ends. This CDR3 contains 15 residues. DNA of the CDR3: TGTGCCAGCGTAACCTCGCGCGGCCAGGGAAATGAGCAGTTCTTC. This translates into CASVTSRGQGNEQFF.